The subject of this entry is one T cell receptor (beta chain). Its cognate antigen is unknown. These data are taken from a study of PD-1 blockade in classical Hodgkin lymphoma. Trimming left V 3 bases short and J 3 bases short, with 12 bases between. The CDR3 runs 14 residues. Per germline, CDR1 MDHEN and CDR2 SYDVKM. Time point denoted: cycle 4 day 1 (C4D1), after six to seven weeks of nivolumab. Each and every patient relapsed after autologous stem cell transplantation, and patients got differing brentuximab vedotin exposure. Complete response, partial response or progressive disease constituted the best response categories observed. Study findings and constraints: A significant rise in TCR diversity was seen by C4D1 for CD4+ cells but not for CD8+ cells. Lower baseline TCR diversity was reported for newly diagnosed patients than for healthy donors.

Clones were sequenced by immunoSEQ multiplex PCR, and TCRdb holds only the in-frame ones, with some missing. The sample lists over 50,000 clones, around nine tenths occurring once. The origin of this receptor is a human donor with classical Hodgkin lymphoma. Sequencing used peripheral blood mononuclear cells (PBMCs), obtained before the fourth cycle of nivolumab. V and J are TRBV28 and TRBJ2-7; D might be TRBD1 (5 bases). The CDR3 nucleotides are TGTGCCAGCAGTTTGGACACCACCTACTACGAGCAGTACTTC. Its translation is CASSLDTTYYEQYF.